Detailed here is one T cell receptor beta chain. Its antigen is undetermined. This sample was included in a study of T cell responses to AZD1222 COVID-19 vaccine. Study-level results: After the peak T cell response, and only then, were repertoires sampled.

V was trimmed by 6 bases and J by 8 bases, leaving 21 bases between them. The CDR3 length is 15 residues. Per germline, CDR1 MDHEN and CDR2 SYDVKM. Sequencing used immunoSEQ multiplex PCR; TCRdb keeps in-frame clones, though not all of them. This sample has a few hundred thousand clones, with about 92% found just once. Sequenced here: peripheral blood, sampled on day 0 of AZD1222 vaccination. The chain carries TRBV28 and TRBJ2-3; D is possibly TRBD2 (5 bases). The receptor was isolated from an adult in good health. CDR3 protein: CASSLPRGATGTQYF. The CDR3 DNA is TGTGCCAGCAGCCTACCCCGGGGAGCCACGGGTACGCAGTATTTT.